This entry concerns a single TCR beta chain. The specificity of this receptor is unknown. Per-base quality was not reported, and no clone a single base away is much larger than it. This sample stems from a study of blood T cell repertoires in COVID-19 (dated by TCRdb to 2020 to 2021). General notes on the study: The collaborator samples originated in the United States, Italy and Spain and spanned the acute and convalescent phases of COVID-19. The repertoires were made available in a free public database intended to serve as a resource for research on the immune response to SARS-CoV-2. Nearly every sample came with metadata listing a de-identified subject ID, COVID-19 status, age in years and sex. The samples were drawn from two sources: the first 160 participants of the ongoing ImmuneRACE study, and some 1,300 subjects contributed by 6 global collaborators. The prospective study material was composed of cDNA or gDNA derived from T cells, B-cell-depleted T cells, or PBMCs. Deeply sampled blood TCRbeta repertoires from subjects exposed to, actively infected with, or recovered from COVID-19 were included in the dataset. HLA class I and class II types, where available, came from metadata supplied by the sample provider rather than from assay-based typing.

According to the germline V gene (reference sequence), CDR1 reads LGHDT and CDR2 reads YNNKEL. The junction carries 13 bases between V and J, which are trimmed by 1 base and 4 bases respectively. The CDR3 has 15 amino acids, counting the end cysteine and phenylalanine. Only the CDR3 DNA is retained, 45 bases long and in frame from the first base. TCRbeta CDR3 regions were amplified from genomic DNA by means of the immunoSEQ Assay, a bias-controlled multiplex PCR. The original pipeline was this. The number of nucleated cells in each sample was estimated from the amplification of reference gene primers within the assay. To quantify the absolute abundance of each unique TCRbeta CDR3 rearrangement, sequence reads were collapsed and filtered. Productive Simpson clonality was computed per sample as the square root of Simpson's diversity index over productive rearrangements. TCRdb holds this immuneACCESS table with in-frame rearrangements only. Some clones are missing; in checked studies, unresolved V genes explain under half, and the rest has no known cause. Clone size and V and J calls were adopted from that table, with D and trimming inferred from the DNA. Here the sample has roughly 200,000 clones; roughly 89% occur a single time. The ten largest clones capture 3.5% to 4.5% of the sample.

The paper as a whole reports these results and caveats: Clinical and demographic metadata were provided uncurated, with the amount varying by source and participant.

Participants in the prospective study were enrolled through a virtual design, were aged roughly 18 to 100 years, and lived in fewer than 30 United States geographic areas. To assign participants to cohorts, the prospective study relied on clinical history that participants themselves reported in a screening survey and a study questionnaire. In the prospective study, whole blood, serum and a nasopharyngeal or oropharyngeal swab were collected from each participant by mobile phlebotomists. Participants in the prospective study had the option to provide additional blood draws and questionnaires over a roughly 2-month period. Before DNA extraction, prospective study blood samples were shipped either frozen or at room temperature.

Material: PBMCs or T cells enriched from blood (not recorded which). The sequence joins TRBV3-1 (or the pseudogene TRBV3-2) to TRBJ1-1; the D gene identity is not certain. This clonotype was sampled from a woman aged 25 to 39 with acute COVID-19. The CDR3 amino acid sequence is: CASSQGGLVGTEAFF. The sequenced DNA: TGTGCCAGCAGCCAAGGCGGCCTGGTCGGCACTGAAGCTTTCTTT.